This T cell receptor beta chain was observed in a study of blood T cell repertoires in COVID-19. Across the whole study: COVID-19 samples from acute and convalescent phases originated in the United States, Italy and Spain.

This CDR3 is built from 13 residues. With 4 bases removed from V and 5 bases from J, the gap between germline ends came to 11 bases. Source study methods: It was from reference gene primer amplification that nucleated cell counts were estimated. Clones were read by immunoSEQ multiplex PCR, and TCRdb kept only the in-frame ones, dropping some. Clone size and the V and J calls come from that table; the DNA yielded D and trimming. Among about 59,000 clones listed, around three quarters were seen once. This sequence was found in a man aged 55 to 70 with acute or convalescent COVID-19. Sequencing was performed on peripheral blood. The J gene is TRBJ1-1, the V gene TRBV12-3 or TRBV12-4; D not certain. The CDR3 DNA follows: TGTGCCAGCAGTTCTCCGGGTGGGACTGAAGCTTTCTTT. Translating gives CASSSPGGTEAFF.